Sequencing of this T cell receptor (beta chain) was carried out in a study of response to subunit inactivated influenza vaccine. Study-wide points: Authors suggested each seasonal influenza vaccination recruits few new T cells.

On this clonotype itself: No antigen is known for it.

V lost 5 bases, J lost 5 bases, and 9 bases lay in between. CDR1 and CDR2 from the germline V gene are SGHAT and FQNNGV. CDR3 size: 12 residues. TCRdb re-called the RT-PCR reads with MiXCR, one entry per CDR3 protein. Among 650,000 to 800,000 distinct CDR3 sequences listed, around 20% were seen once. This chain links TRBV11-2 with TRBJ2-5; D is uncertain. The material was PBMCs from blood, obtained 5 days after vaccination. The source is a man aged 50-60 years who received an inactivated influenza vaccine. CDR3 sequence: CASSRNRETQYF. The DNA for the CDR3 is TGTGCCAGCAGCCGGAACCGGGAGACCCAGTACTTC.